The entry below describes one T cell receptor beta chain. The data are from a study of blood T cell repertoires in COVID-19. The CDR3 has 13 residues. The V and J ends lost 7 bases and 0 bases respectively, with 9 bases between them. The repertoire was sequenced with immunoSEQ multiplex PCR; TCRdb's copy has only in-frame clones and lacks some. Here the sample spans a few hundred thousand clones, about 90% being singletons. The specimen was PBMCs or T cells enriched from blood (not recorded which). The rearrangement uses TRBV12-3 or TRBV12-4 and TRBJ1-1; D call uncertain. The receptor's source is a woman between 25 and 40 years old who had recovered from COVID-19. The CDR3 here is CASKEGVNTEAFF. CDR3 DNA: TGTGCCAGCAAAGAGGGAGTGAACACTGAAGCTTTCTTT.